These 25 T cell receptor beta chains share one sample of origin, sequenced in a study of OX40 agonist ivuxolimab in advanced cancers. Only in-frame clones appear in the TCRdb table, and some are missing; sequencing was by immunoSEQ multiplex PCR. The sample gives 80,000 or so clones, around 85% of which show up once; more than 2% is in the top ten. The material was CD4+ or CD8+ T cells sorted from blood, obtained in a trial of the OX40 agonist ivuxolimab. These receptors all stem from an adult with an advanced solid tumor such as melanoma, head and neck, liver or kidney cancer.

The CDR3 nucleotides are TGTGCCAGCAGCTTAGAACCCGGGACAACTTCACCCCTCCACTTT. Translation: CASSLEPGTTSPLHF. The J gene is TRBJ1-6, the V gene TRBV11-2, with TRBD1 as a possible D gene (6 bases). This CDR3 contains 15 residues. The germline V gene has CDR1 SGHAT and CDR2 FQNNGV. The ends were cut back, 0 bases at V and 9 bases at J, with 12 bases in the middle.

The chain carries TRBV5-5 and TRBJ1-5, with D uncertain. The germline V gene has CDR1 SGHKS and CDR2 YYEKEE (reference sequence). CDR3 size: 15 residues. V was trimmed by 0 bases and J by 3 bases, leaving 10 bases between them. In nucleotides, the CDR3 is TGTGCCAGCAGCTTGGTGGTCGACCTCAATCAGCCCCAGCATTTT. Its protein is CASSLVVDLNQPQHF.

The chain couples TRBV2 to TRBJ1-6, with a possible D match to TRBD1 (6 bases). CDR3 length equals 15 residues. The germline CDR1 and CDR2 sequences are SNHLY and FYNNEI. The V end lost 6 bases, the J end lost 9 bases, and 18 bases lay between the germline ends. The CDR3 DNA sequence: TGTGCCAGCAGATCCGGGGGGGGCGAAAGTTCACCCCTCCACTTT. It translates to CASRSGGGESSPLHF.

CDR3 amino acids: CASSMSSGRLFF. Written as DNA, the CDR3 is TGTGCCAGTAGTATGTCGAGCGGCAGGCTGTTTTTT. The chain employs TRBV19 and TRBJ2-2, with D maybe TRBD2 (5 bases). CDR1 is LNHDA, CDR2 SQIVND, per germline (reference sequence). V shed 3 bases and J shed 13 bases, with 12 bases lying between them. This CDR3 is built from 12 residues. The full variable domain, with the rest looked up from reference TRBV19 and TRBJ2-2, is DGGITQSPKYLFRKEGQNVTLSCEQNLNHDAMYWYRQDPGQGLRLIYYSQIVNDFQKGDIAEGYSVSREKKESFPLTVTSAQKNPTAFYLCASSMSSGRLFFGEGSRLTVL.

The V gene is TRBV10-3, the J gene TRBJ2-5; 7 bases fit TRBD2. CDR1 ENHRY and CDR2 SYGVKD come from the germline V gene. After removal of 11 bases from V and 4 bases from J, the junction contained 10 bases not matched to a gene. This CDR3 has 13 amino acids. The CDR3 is CAVGGTHRETQYF. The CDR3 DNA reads TGTGCCGTCGGGGGGACCCATAGAGAGACCCAGTACTTC.

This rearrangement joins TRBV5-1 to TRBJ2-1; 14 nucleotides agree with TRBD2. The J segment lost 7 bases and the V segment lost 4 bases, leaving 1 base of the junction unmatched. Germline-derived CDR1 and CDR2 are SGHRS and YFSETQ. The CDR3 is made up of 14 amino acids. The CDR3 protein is CASSGTSGGNEQFF. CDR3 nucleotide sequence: TGCGCCAGCAGCGGGACTAGCGGGGGTAATGAGCAGTTCTTC.

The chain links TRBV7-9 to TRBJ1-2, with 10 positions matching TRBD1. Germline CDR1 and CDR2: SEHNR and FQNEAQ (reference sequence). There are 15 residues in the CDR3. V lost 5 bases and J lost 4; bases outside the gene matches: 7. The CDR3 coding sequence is TGTGCCAGCAGCGCAGGGACAGGGGATACCTATGGCTACACCTTC. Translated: CASSAGTGDTYGYTF.

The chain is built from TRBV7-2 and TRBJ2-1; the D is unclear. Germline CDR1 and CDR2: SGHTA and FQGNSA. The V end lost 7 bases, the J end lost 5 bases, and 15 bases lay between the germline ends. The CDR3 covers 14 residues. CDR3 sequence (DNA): TGTGCCAGCACCCTTTGGATAGCCGACAATGAGCAGTTCTTC. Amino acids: CASTLWIADNEQFF. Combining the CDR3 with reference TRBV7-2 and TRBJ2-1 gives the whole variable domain GAGVSQSPSNKVTEKGKDVELRCDPISGHTALYWYRQSLGQGLEFLIYFQGNSAPDKSGLPSDRFSAERTGGSVSTLTIQRTQQEDSAVYLCASTLWIADNEQFFGPGTRLTVL.

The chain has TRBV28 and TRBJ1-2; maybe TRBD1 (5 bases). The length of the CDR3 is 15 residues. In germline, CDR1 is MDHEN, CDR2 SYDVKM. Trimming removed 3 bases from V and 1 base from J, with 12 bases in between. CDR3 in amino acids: CASSLGGAFNYGYTF. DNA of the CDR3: TGTGCCAGCAGTTTGGGAGGGGCCTTTAACTATGGCTACACCTTC.

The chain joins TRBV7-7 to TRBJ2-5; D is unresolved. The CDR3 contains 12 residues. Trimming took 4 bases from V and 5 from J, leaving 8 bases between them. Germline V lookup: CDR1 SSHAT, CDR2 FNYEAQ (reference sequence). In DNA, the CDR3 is TGTGCCAGCAGCTCCAGGTCGGAGACCCAGTACTTC. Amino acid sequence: CASSSRSETQYF.

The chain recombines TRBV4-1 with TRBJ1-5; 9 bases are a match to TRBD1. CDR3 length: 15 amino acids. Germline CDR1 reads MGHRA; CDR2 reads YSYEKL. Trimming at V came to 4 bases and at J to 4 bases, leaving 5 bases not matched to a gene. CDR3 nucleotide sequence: TGCGCCAGCAGCCCGGGACAGGGAAGGAATCAGCCCCAGCATTTT. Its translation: CASSPGQGRNQPQHF.

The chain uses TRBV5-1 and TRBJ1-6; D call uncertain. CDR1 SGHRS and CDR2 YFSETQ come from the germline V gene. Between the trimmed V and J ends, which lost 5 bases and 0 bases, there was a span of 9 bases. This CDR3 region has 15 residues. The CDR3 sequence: CASRKLSSYNSPLHF. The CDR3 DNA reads TGCGCCAGCAGGAAACTGAGCTCCTATAATTCACCCCTCCACTTT. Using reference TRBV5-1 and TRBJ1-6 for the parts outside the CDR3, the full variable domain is KAGVTQTPRYLIKTRGQQVTLSCSPISGHRSVSWYQQTPGQGLQFLFEYFSETQRNKGNFPGRFSGRQFSNSRSEMNVSTLELGDSALYLCASRKLSSYNSPLHFGNGTRLTVT.

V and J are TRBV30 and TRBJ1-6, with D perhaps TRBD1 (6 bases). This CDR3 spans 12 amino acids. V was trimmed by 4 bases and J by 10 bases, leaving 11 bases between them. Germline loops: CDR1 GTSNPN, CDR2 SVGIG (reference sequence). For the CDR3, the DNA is TGTGCCTGGACCTCAGGGGTGTCACCCCTCCACTTT. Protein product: CAWTSGVSPLHF.

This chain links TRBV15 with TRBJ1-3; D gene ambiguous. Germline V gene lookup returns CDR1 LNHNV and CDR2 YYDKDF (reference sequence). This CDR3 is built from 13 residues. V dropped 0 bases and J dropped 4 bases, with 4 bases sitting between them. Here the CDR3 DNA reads TGTGCCACCAGCAGAGACAGGGGAAACACCATATATTTT. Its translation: CATSRDRGNTIYF.

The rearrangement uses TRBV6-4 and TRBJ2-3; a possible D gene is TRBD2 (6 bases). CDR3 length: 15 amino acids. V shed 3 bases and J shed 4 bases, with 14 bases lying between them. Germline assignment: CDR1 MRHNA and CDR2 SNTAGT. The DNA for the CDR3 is TGTGCCAGCAGTGAGCGGGGCGCCCCCCCAGATACGCAGTATTTT. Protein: CASSERGAPPDTQYF.

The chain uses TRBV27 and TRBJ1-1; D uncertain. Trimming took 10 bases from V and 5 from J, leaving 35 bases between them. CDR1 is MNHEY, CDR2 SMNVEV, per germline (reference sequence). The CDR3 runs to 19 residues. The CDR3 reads CATLSITPILQSEGTEAFF. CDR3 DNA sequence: TGTGCCACCTTATCTATTACCCCCATACTTCAGTCTGAGGGAACTGAAGCTTTCTTT.

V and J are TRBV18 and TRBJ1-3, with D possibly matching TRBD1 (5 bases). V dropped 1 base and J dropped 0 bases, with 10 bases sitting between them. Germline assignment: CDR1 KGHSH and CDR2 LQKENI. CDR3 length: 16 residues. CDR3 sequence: CASSPLQGASGNTIYF. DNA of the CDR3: TGTGCCAGCTCACCACTACAAGGGGCCTCTGGAAACACCATATATTTT.

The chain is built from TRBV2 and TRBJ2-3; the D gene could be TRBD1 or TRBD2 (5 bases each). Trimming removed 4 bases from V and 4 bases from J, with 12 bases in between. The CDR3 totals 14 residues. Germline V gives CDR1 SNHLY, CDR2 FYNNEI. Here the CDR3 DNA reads TGTGCCAGCAGTGCCGAATGGGGGTCAGATACGCAGTATTTT. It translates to CASSAEWGSDTQYF. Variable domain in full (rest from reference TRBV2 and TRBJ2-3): EPEVTQTPSHQVTQMGQEVILRCVPISNHLYFYWYRQILGQKVEFLVSFYNNEISEKSEIFDDQFSVERPDGSNFTLKIRSTKLEDSAMYFCASSAEWGSDTQYFGPGTRLTVL.

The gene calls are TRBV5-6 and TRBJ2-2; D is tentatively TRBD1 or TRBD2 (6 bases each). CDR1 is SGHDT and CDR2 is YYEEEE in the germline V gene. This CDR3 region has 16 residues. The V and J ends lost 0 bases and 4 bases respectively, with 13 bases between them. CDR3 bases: TGTGCCAGCAGCTTGGCGGGGGCCCCGGGCACCGGGGAGCTGTTTTTT. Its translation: CASSLAGAPGTGELFF.

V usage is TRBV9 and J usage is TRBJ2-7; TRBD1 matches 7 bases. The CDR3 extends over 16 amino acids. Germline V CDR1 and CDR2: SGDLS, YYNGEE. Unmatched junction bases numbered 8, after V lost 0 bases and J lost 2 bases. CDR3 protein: CASSVGRTGDPYEQYF. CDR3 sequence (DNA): TGTGCCAGCAGCGTAGGAAGAACAGGGGATCCCTACGAGCAGTACTTC.

CDR3: CASTPGFSGNTIYF. For the CDR3, the DNA is TGTGCCAGCACCCCCGGTTTCTCTGGAAACACCATATATTTT. V usage is TRBV9 and J usage is TRBJ1-3; no clear D. V was pared by 6 bases and J by 0 bases, with 10 bases between. The CDR3 extends over 14 amino acids. The germline V gene encodes CDR1 SGDLS and CDR2 YYNGEE.

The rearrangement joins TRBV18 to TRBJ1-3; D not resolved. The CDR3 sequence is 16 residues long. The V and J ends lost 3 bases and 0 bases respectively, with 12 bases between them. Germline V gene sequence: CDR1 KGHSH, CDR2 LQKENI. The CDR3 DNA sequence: TGTGCCAGCTCACCTACCCCCATGAGCTCTGGAAACACCATATATTTT. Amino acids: CASSPTPMSSGNTIYF.

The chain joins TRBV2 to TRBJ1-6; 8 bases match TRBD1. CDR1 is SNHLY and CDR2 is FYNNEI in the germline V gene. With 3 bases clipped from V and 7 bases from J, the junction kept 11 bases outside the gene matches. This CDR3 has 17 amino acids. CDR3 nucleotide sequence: TGTGCCAGCAGTGAGAGGGCAGGGGGCCGTAGGAATTCACCCCTCCACTTT. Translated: CASSERAGGRRNSPLHF.

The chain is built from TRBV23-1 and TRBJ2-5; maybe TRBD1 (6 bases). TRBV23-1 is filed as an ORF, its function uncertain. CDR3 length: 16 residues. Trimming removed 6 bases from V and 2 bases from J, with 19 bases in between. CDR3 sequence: CASSPNGQSPQETQYF. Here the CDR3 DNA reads TGCGCCAGCAGCCCTAATGGACAGTCTCCACAAGAGACCCAGTACTTC.

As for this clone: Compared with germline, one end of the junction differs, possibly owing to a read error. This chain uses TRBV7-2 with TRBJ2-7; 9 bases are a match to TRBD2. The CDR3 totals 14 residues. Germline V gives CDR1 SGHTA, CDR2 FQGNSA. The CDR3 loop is CASSLHRGGGGAHF. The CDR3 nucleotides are TGTGCCAGCAGCTTACACAGGGGAGGCGGGGGGGCCCACTTC.